This entry concerns a single TCR beta chain. The sample comes from a study of T cell changes during pregnancy in multiple sclerosis. The protocol was immunoSEQ multiplex PCR, while the TCRdb copy is restricted to in-frame clones and leaves out a portion. Of roughly 49,000 clones in the sample, 92% were seen once. J was trimmed by 2 bases and V by 1 base; bases with no gene match: 16. CDR3 size: 19 residues. Germline V gene lookup returns CDR1 SGHDN and CDR2 FVKESK. The chain is built from TRBV14 and TRBJ1-2, with 7 bases matching TRBD1. The specimen comprised CD4+ T cells from peripheral blood mononuclear cells, sampled in the second trimester of pregnancy. This sequence originates from a female donor in good health, enrolled as a control in a pregnancy study. The CDR3 DNA is TGTGCCAGCAGCCAAGTAGTAGGGACAGCCAAAACTATCAACTATGGCTACACCTTC. Protein product: CASSQVVGTAKTINYGYTF.